The 5 T cell receptor beta chains below were found in one sample sequenced in a study of cytomegalovirus exposure and HLA in healthy donors. In the PCR, 60 Vbeta and 13 Jbeta primers were used. TCRdb keeps only in-frame clones here, not all; method: immunoSEQ multiplex PCR. The data contain around 130,000 clones, 75% to 85% of them singletons. The specimen was PBMCs. The origin of the receptors is a man between 18 and 29 years old in good health and CMV-seronegative.

This clone was seen just once. The chain uses TRBV11-2 and TRBJ2-1, with a weak D call TRBD2 (6 bases). CDR1 is SGHAT and CDR2 is FQNNGV in the germline V gene. CDR3 length: 17 amino acids. Between the trimmed V and J ends, which lost 4 bases and 0 bases, there was a span of 16 bases. For the CDR3, the DNA is TGTGCCAGCAGCTCAGCCGCTAGCGTGAGCTCCTACAATGAGCAGTTCTTC. Amino acid sequence: CASSSAASVSSYNEQFF.

The V call is TRBV6-1, the J call TRBJ1-1; 7 nucleotides align to TRBD1. The CDR3 sequence is 14 residues long. Unmatched junction bases numbered 10, after V lost 7 bases and J lost 5 bases. Germline CDR1 is MNHNS and CDR2 is SASEGT. The CDR3: CASTSEGARTEAFF. The CDR3 nucleotides are TGTGCCAGCACATCCGAGGGGGCTAGAACTGAAGCTTTCTTT.

The table lists this clone with a count of one. The genes are TRBV6-4 and TRBJ2-1, with a possible D match to TRBD2 (6 bases). The germline V gene encodes CDR1 MRHNA and CDR2 SNTAGT. This CDR3 contains 14 residues. Trimming pared 2 bases from V and 4 bases from J, leaving 9 bases between. The CDR3 DNA sequence: TGTGCCAGCAGTGACGGGACTCCTTACAATGAGCAGTTCTTC. This encodes CASSDGTPYNEQFF.

The chain uses TRBV5-8 and TRBJ2-1; 13 bases match TRBD2. J was trimmed by 5 bases and V by 4 bases; bases with no gene match: 12. The CDR3 extends over 18 amino acids. Per germline, CDR1 SGHTS and CDR2 YDEGEE. CDR3 nucleotides: TGTGCCAGCAGCCCGTTGACTAGCGGGAGGAAAACCCACAATGAGCAGTTCTTC. Its translation is CASSPLTSGRKTHNEQFF.

The chain uses TRBV6-4 and TRBJ1-2; 9 bases map to TRBD1. Germline CDR1 is MRHNA and CDR2 is SNTAGT. With 3 bases clipped from V and 4 bases from J, the junction kept 9 bases outside the gene matches. The CDR3 loop spans 16 amino acids. The CDR3 spells CASSETGTGTVYGYTF. The CDR3 nucleotides read TGTGCCAGCAGTGAAACCGGGACAGGGACGGTCTATGGCTACACCTTC.